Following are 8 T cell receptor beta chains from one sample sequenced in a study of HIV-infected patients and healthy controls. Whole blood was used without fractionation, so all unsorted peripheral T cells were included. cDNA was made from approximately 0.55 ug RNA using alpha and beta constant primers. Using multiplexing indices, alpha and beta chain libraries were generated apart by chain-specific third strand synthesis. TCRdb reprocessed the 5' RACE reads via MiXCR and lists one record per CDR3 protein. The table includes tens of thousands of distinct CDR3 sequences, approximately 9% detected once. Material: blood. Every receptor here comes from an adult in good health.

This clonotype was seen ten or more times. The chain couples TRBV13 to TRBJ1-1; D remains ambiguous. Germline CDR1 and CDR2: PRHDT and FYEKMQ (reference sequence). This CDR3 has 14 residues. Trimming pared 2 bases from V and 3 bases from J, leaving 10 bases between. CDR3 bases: TGTGCCAGCAGCTTAATTCCCTTTTACACTGAAGCTTTCTTT. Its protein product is CASSLIPFYTEAFF.

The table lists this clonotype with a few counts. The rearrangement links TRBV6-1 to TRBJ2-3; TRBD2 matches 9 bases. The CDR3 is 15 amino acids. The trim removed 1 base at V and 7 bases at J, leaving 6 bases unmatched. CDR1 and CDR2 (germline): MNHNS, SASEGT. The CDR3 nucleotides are TGTGCCAGCAGTGAAGAAGCGGGGGGCGTAAATACGCAGTATTTT. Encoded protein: CASSEEAGGVNTQYF.

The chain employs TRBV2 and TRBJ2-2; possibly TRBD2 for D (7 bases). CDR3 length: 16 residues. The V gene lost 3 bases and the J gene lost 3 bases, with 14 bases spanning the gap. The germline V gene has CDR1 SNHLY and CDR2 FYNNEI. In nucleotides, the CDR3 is TGTGCCAGCAGTGAGCGCCCCGGGGGGCACACCGGGGAGCTGTTTTTT. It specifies CASSERPGGHTGELFF.

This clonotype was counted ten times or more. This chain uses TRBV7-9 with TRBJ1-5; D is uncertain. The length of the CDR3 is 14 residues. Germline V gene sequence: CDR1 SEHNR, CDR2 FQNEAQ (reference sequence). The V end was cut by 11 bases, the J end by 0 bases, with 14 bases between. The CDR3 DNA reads TGTGCCGGTGGACGGGGATCTAGCAATCAGCCCCAGCATTTT. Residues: CAGGRGSSNQPQHF.

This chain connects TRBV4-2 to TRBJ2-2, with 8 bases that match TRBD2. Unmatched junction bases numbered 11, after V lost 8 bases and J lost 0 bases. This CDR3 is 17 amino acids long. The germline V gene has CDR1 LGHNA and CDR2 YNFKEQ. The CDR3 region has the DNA TGTGCCAGCTTTAGCGGGGTGGGGGGAACGAACACCGGGGAGCTGTTTTTT. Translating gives CASFSGVGGTNTGELFF.

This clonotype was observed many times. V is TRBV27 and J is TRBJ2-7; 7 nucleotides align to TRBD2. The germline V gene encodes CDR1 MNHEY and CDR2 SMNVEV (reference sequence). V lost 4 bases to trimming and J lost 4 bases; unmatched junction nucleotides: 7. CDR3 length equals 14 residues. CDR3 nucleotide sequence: TGTGCCAGCAGTTCGTTCGCGGGGGTATACGAGCAGTACTTC. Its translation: CASSSFAGVYEQYF.

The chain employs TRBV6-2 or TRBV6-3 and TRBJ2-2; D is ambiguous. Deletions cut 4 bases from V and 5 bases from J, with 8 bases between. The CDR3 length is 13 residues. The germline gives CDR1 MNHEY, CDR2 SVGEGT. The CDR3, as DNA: TGTGCCAGCAGTTCGACTCAGACCGGGGAGCTGTTTTTT. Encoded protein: CASSSTQTGELFF.

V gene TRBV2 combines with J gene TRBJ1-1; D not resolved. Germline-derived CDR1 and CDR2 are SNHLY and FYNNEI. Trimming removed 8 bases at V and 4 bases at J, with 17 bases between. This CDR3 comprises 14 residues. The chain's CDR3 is CASPLSGRATEAFF. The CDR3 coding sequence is TGTGCCAGCCCGTTAAGCGGTAGGGCCACTGAAGCTTTCTTT.